Below are 2 T cell receptor beta chains sequenced from a single sample in a study of cytomegalovirus exposure and HLA in healthy donors. PCR amplification relied on 60 Vbeta primers (plus 13 Jbeta primers). Clones were sequenced by immunoSEQ multiplex PCR, and TCRdb holds only the in-frame ones, with some missing. The sample lists 120,000 to 150,000 clones, approximately 79% occurring once. Sequences were obtained from PBMCs. The source of these receptors is a woman under 40 in good health and CMV-seronegative.

As to this clone: One end of the junction does not line up with germline, which may come from a read error. This chain joins TRBV7-7 and TRBJ2-1; 7 bases line up with TRBD1. Germline lookup yields CDR1 SSHAT and CDR2 FNYEAQ (reference sequence). The CDR3 runs to 15 residues. CDR3 DNA sequence: TGTGCTAGCAGCTTTGGGACAGCCACGTACAATGAGCAGTTCTTC. This codes for CASSFGTATYNEQFF.

V is TRBV30 and J is TRBJ2-3, with D possibly being TRBD2 (7 bases). Germline V gene data show CDR1 as GTSNPN and CDR2 as SVGIG (reference sequence). The V and J ends lost 5 bases and 0 bases respectively, with 15 bases between them. The CDR3 has 15 amino acids. Here the CDR3 DNA reads TGTGCCTGGGGTGGAGGGGGGGGGAGCACAGATACGCAGTATTTT. As protein: CAWGGGGGSTDTQYF.